This entry lists 8 T cell receptor beta chains sequenced from one sample in a study of T cell repertoires in cytomegalovirus infection (dated by TCRdb to between 2017 and 2020). Sequencing instrument: Illumina HiSeq 1500. The public sequencing data were trimmed at Q25 with fastp and processed into clonotypes with MiXCR by TCRdb, which kept only in-frame beta chains. Entries are consolidated by CDR3 protein sequence, retaining the most common genes and DNA. The sample has around 300,000 distinct CDR3 sequences on record, roughly a fifth of them singletons. The top ten clonotypes cover about 20% of the sample. No cognate antigen is known for these TCRs. The intended sense of this specimen's treatment or condition label: in vitro stimulation with specific CMV peptide epitopes to enrich CMV-specific T cells. The specimen was cultured PBMCs, collected from culture after CMV antigen stimulation. The receptors stem from a human donor in good health (CMV status not recorded). Some clones in this sample may be carry-over from other donors' samples.

This clonotype was recorded many times. The chain couples TRBV7-6 to TRBJ2-1, with TRBD2 identical over 8 bases. V dropped 2 bases and J dropped 6; count of bases not matched to a gene: 18. The CDR3 length is 19 residues. The germline V gene encodes CDR1 SGHVS and CDR2 FNYEAQ. CDR3 DNA sequence: TGTGCCAGCAGCTTAACGACTACCCTAGGGACTAGTTGGGTCAATGAGCAGTTCTTC. The encoded protein is CASSLTTTLGTSWVNEQFF. Looking up the rest from reference TRBV7-6 and TRBJ2-1 gives the full variable domain: GAGVSQSPRYKVTKRGQDVALRCDPISGHVSLYWYRQALGQGPEFLTYFNYEAQQDKSGLPNDRFSAERPEGSISTLTIQRTEQRDSAMYRCASSLTTTLGTSWVNEQFFGPGTRLTVL.

In this sample, this clonotype turned up a few times. The rearrangement links TRBV15 to TRBJ2-1; 12 bases match TRBD2. The CDR3 contains 17 residues. J gave up 3 bases and V 0 bases, and 3 bases lay outside the gene matches. Germline V gene sequence: CDR1 LNHNV, CDR2 YYDKDF (reference sequence). The CDR3 spells CATSRDGTSGYYNEQFF. The CDR3 DNA sequence: TGTGCCACCAGCAGAGATGGGACTAGCGGGTACTACAATGAGCAGTTCTTC.

The chain recombines TRBV7-2 with TRBJ2-2; the D gene is possibly TRBD2 (6 bases). V lost 4 bases to trimming and J lost 5 bases, with 14 bases between them. CDR1 is SGHTA, CDR2 FQGNSA, per germline. There are 15 residues in the CDR3. CDR3 residues: CASSSGLRRTGELFF. CDR3 nucleotide sequence: TGTGCCAGCAGCTCGGGACTCCGGAGGACCGGGGAGCTGTTTTTT.

This clonotype has just a few counts. The CDR3 protein is CAWGGVGETQYF. In nucleotides, the CDR3 is TGTGCTTGGGGGGGAGTAGGGGAGACCCAGTACTTC. This rearrangement joins TRBV30 to TRBJ2-5; 7 bases match TRBD2. Per the germline V gene, CDR1 is GTSNPN and CDR2 is SVGIG (reference sequence). CDR3 length equals 12 residues.

The chain is built from TRBV20-1 and TRBJ1-5; D uncertain. Germline CDR1 reads DFQATT; CDR2 reads SNEGSKA (reference sequence). The CDR3 loop spans 13 amino acids. The V end lost 7 bases, the J end lost 0 bases, and 10 bases lay between the germline ends. CDR3 bases: TGCAGTGTCCGATCTATTAGCAATCAGCCCCAGCATTTT. Translation: CSVRSISNQPQHF.

This chain connects TRBV4-1 to TRBJ1-1; 8 positions match TRBD1. Germline CDR1 and CDR2: MGHRA and YSYEKL. Trimming cost V 1 base and J 2 bases; bases outside gene matches: 3. The CDR3 sequence is 15 residues long. CDR3 nucleotides: TGCGCCAGCAGCCAAGCGACAGGGGTCAACACTGAAGCTTTCTTT. Translation gives CASSQATGVNTEAFF.

This clonotype has only a few counts. V is TRBV6-5 and J is TRBJ2-5; D possibly matches TRBD1 or TRBD2 (5 bases each). Germline CDR1 and CDR2: MNHEY and SVGAGI. The CDR3 consists of 13 residues. V gave up 9 bases and J gave up 5 bases, with 16 bases separating them. This CDR3 reads CASRDPNLETQYF. The CDR3 coding sequence is TGTGCCAGTCGGGACCCGAATTTGGAGACCCAGTACTTC.

This rearrangement joins TRBV9 to TRBJ2-3; D is possibly TRBD2 (5 bases). Germline V CDR1 and CDR2: SGDLS, YYNGEE. The V and J ends lost 4 bases and 2 bases respectively, with 14 bases between them. This CDR3 is 15 amino acids long. DNA of the CDR3: TGTGCCAGCAGCCCCAGACCGGGGAACACAGATACGCAGTATTTT. Translation: CASSPRPGNTDTQYF.